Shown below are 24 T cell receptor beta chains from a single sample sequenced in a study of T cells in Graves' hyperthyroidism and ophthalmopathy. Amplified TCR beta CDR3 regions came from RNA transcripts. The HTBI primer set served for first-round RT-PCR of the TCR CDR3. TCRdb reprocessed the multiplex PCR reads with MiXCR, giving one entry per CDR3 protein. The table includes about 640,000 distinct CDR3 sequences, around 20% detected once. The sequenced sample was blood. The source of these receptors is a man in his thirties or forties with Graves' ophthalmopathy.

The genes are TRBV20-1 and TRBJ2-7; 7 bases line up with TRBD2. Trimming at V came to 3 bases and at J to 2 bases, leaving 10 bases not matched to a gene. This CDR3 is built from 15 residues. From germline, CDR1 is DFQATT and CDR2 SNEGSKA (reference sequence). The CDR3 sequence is CSASPWASGTYEQYF. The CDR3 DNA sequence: TGCAGTGCTAGCCCATGGGCTAGCGGAACCTACGAGCAGTACTTC.

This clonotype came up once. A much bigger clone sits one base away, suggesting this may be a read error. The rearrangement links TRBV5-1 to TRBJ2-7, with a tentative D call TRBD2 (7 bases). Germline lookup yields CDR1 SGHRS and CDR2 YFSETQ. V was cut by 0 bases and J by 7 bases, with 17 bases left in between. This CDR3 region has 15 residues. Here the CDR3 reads CASSLVGAGADEQYF. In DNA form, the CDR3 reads TGCGCCAGCAGCTTGGTAGGCGCGGGGGCTGATGAGCAGTACTTC.

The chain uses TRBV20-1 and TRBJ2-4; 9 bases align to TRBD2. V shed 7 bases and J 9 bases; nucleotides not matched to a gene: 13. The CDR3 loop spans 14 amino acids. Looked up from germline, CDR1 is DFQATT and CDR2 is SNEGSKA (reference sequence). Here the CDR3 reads CSGSGREGFAIQYF. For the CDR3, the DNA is TGCAGTGGATCGGGGCGGGAGGGATTCGCCATTCAGTACTTC.

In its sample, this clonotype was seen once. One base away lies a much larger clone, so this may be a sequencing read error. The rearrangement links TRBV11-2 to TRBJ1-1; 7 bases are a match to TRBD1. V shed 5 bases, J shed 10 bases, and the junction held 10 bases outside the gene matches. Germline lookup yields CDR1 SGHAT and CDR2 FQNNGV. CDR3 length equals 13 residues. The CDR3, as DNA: TGTGCCAGCAGCGTAATCGGGACAGAGGGAGCTTTCTTT. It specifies CASSVIGTEGAFF.

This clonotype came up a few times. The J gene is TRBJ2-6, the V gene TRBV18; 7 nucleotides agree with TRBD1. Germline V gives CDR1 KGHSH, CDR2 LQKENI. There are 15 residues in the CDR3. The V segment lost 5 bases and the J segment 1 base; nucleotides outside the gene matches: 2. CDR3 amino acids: CASSADRSGANVLTF. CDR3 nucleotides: TGTGCCAGCTCAGCGGACAGGTCTGGGGCCAACGTCCTGACTTTC.

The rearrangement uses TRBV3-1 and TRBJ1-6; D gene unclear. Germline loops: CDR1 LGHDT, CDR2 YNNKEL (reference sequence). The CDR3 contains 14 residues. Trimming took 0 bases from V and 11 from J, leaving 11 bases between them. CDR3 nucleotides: TGTGCCAGCAGCCAAGATCGTGCGATGGCACCCCTCCACTTT. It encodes CASSQDRAMAPLHF.

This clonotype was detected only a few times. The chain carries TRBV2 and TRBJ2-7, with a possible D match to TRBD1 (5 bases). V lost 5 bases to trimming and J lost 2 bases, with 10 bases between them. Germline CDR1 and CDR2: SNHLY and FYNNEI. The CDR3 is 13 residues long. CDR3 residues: CASSSDTPYEQYF. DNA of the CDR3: TGTGCCAGCAGTTCGGACACCCCCTACGAGCAGTACTTC.

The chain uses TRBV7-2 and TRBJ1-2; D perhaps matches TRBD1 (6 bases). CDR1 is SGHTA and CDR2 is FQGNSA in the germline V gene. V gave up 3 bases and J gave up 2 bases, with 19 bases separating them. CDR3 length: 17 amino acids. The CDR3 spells CASSFRITGRRNYGYTF. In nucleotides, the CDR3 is TGTGCCAGCAGCTTCCGGATTACAGGGCGGAGGAACTATGGCTACACCTTC.

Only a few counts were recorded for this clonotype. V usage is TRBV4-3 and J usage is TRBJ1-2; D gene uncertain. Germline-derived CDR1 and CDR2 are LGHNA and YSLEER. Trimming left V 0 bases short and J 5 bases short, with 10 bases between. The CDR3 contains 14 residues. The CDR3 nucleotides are TGCGCCAGCAGCCAAGATATAGGGTATTATGGCTACACCTTC. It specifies CASSQDIGYYGYTF.

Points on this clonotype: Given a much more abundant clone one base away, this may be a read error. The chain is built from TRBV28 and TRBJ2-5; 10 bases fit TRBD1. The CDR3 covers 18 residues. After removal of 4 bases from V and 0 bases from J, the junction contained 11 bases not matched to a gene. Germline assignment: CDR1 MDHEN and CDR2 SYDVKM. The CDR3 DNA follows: TGTGCCAGCAGTTCCTTCCGGGACAGGGGCATGTACCAAGAGACCCAGTACTTC. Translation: CASSSFRDRGMYQETQYF.

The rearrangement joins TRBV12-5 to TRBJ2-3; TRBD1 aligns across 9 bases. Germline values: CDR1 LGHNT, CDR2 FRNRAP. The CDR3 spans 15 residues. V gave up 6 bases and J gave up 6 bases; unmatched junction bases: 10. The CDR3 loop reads CASGRGQGKADTQYF. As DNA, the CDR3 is TGTGCTAGTGGCCGGGGACAGGGCAAGGCGGATACGCAGTATTTT.

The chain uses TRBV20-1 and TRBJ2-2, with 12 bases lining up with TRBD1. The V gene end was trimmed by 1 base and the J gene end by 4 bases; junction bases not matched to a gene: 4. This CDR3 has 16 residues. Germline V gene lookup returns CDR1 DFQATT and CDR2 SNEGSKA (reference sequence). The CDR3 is CSARARDRGLTGELFF. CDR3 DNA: TGCAGTGCTAGAGCCCGGGACAGGGGGCTCACCGGGGAGCTGTTTTTT.

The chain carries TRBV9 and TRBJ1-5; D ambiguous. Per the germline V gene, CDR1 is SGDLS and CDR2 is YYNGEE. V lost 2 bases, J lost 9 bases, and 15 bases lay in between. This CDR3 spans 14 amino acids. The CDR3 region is CASSVGSTERPQHF. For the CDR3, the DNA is TGTGCCAGCAGCGTGGGTTCGACTGAGCGGCCCCAGCATTTT.

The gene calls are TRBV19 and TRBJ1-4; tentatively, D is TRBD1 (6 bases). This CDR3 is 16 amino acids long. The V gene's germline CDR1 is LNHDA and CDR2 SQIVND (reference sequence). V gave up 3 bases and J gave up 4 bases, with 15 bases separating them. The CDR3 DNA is TGTGCCAGTAGTATTCGTCACGGACAGATTAATGAAAAACTGTTTTTT. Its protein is CASSIRHGQINEKLFF.

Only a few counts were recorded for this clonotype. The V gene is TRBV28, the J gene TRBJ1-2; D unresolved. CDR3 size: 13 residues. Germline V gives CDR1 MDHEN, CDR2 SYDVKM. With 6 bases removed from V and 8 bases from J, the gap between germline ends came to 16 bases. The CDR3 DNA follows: TGTGCCAGCAGCCTGAGGTGGGGAGGCGGCTACACCTTC. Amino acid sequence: CASSLRWGGGYTF.

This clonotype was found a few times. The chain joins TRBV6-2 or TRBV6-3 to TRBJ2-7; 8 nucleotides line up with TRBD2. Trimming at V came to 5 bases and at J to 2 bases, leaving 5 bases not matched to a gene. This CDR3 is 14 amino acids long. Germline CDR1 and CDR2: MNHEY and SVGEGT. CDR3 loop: CASSREGGTYEQYF. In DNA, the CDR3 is TGTGCCAGCAGTCGGGAGGGCGGGACCTACGAGCAGTACTTC.

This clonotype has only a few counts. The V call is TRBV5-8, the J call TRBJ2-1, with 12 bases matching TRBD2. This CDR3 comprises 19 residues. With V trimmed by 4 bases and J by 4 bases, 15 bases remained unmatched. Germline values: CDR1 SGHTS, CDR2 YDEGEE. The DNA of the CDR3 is TGTGCCAGCAGCCATCGTTGGGGACCTGGACTAGCGGGGTACAATGAGCAGTTCTTC. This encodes CASSHRWGPGLAGYNEQFF. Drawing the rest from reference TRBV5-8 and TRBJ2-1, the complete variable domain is EAGVTQSPTHLIKTRGQQATLRCSPISGHTSVYWYQQALGLGLQFLLWYDEGEERNRGNFPPRFSGRQFPNYSSELNVNALELEDSALYLCASSHRWGPGLAGYNEQFFGPGTRLTVL.

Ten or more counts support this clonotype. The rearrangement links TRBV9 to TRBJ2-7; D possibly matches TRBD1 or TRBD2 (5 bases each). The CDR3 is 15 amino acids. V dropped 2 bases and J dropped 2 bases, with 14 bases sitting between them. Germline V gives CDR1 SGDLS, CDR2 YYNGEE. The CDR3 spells CASSVGTAFAYEQYF. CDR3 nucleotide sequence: TGTGCCAGCAGCGTTGGGACGGCGTTCGCCTACGAGCAGTACTTC. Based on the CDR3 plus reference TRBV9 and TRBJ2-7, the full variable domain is DSGVTQTPKHLITATGQRVTLRCSPRSGDLSVYWYQQSLDQGLQFLIQYYNGEERAKGNILERFSAQQFPDLHSELNLSSLELGDSALYFCASSVGTAFAYEQYFGPGTRLTVT.

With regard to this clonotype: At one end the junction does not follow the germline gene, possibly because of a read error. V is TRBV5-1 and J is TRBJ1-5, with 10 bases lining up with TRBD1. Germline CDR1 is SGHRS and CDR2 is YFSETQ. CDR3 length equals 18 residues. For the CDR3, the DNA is TGCACCAGCAGCCATGACAGGGGGCGTGGGGATAGCAATCAGCCCCAGCATTTT. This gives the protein CTSSHDRGRGDSNQPQHF.

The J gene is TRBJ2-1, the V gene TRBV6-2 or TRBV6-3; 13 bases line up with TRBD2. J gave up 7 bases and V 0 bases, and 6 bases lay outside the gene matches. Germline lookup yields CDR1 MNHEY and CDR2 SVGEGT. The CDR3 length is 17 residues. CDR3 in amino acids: CASSYSSRGLAGNEQFF. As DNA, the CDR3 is TGTGCCAGCAGTTACTCGAGTAGGGGACTAGCGGGGAATGAGCAGTTCTTC.

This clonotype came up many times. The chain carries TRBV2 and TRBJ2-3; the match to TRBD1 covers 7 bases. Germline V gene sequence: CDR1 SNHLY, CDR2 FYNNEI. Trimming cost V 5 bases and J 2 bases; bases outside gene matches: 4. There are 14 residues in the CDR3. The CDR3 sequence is CASSLTGPTDTQYF. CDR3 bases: TGTGCCAGCAGTTTGACAGGGCCCACAGATACGCAGTATTTT.

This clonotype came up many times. The CDR3 loop is CASSLRTSAKEEQYF. The CDR3 region has the DNA TGTGCCAGCAGTCTACGGACTAGCGCTAAAGAGGAGCAGTACTTC. The V call is TRBV27, the J call TRBJ2-7; 9 positions agree with TRBD2. CDR1 and CDR2 (germline): MNHEY, SMNVEV (reference sequence). CDR3 length equals 15 residues. J gave up 7 bases and V 5 bases, and 12 bases lay outside the gene matches.

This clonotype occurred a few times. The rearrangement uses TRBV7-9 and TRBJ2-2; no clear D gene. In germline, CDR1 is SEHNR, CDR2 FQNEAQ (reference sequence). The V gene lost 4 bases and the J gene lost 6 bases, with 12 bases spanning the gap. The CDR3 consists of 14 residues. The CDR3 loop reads CASSWGTTSGELFF. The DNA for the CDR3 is TGTGCCAGCAGCTGGGGTACTACTTCCGGGGAGCTGTTTTTT.

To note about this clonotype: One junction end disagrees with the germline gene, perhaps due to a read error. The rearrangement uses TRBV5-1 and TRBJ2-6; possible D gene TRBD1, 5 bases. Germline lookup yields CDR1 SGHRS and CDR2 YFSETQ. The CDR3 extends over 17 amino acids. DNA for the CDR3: TGTGCCAGCAGCTTCGAGACAGACCTTCTTGGGGCCAACGTCCTGACTTTC. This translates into CASSFETDLLGANVLTF.